This T cell receptor beta chain was documented in a study of cytomegalovirus exposure and HLA in healthy donors. This clone is a singleton in its sample. The antigen is undetermined. Study conclusions and caveats: A few chains tied to CMV proved CMV antigen-specific in vitro. A list of about 160 TCR beta chains associated with cytomegalovirus was given.

Primers for the PCR totalled 60 Vbeta and 13 Jbeta. The data were produced by immunoSEQ multiplex PCR, yet TCRdb's version contains in-frame clones alone and is incomplete. Of roughly 130,000 clones listed, around two thirds are singletons. Germline assignment: CDR1 SGHKS and CDR2 YYEKEE (reference sequence). V lost 5 bases to trimming and J lost 3 bases; unmatched junction nucleotides: 4. The CDR3 has 13 residues. The sequence came from a male donor in good health and CMV-seronegative. Sequenced input: PBMCs. The chain has TRBV5-5 and TRBJ2-5; TRBD1 matches 7 bases. The CDR3 DNA reads TGTGCCAGCAGTTGGACAGGCGAAGAGACCCAGTACTTC. This codes for CASSWTGEETQYF. The whole variable domain, filled in from reference TRBV5-5 and TRBJ2-5, reads DAGVTQSPTHLIKTRGQQVTLRCSPISGHKSVSWYQQVLGQGPQFIFQYYEKEERGRGNFPDRFSARQFPNYSSELNVNALLLGDSALYLCASSWTGEETQYFGPGTRLLVL.